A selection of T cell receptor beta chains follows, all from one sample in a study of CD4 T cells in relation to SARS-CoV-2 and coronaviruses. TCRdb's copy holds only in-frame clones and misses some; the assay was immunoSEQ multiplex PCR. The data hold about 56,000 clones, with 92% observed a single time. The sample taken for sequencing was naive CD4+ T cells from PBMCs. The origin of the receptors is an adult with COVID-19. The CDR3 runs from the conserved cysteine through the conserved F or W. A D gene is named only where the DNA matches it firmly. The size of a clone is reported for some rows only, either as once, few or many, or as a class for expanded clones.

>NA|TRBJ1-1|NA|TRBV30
CAWLVNTEAFF
TGTGCCTGGCTAGTAAACACTGAAGCTTTCTTT
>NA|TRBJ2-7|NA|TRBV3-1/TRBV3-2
CASSLHTPYEQYF
TGTGCCAGCAGCCTGCACACGCCCTACGAGCAGTACTTC
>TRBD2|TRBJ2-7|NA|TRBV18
CASSPAAGATHEQYF
TGTGCCAGCTCACCAGCGGCGGGAGCAACCCACGAGCAGTACTTC
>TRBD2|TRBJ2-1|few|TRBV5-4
CASSLGIWTSGNEQFF
TGTGCCAGCAGCTTGGGTATTTGGACTAGCGGGAATGAGCAGTTCTTC
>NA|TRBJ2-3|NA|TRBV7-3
CASSPGQNTDTQYF
TGTGCCAGCAGCCCCGGACAGAACACAGATACGCAGTATTTT
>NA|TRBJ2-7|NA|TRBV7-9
CASSLELDLSEQYF
TGTGCCAGCAGCTTAGAGCTAGATCTGTCCGAGCAGTACTTC
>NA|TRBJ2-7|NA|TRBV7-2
CASSLDRALVPYEQYF
TGTGCCAGCAGCTTAGACAGGGCCCTCGTTCCTTACGAGCAGTACTTC
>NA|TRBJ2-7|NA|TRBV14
CASSQRLPPFEQYF
TGTGCCAGCAGCCAACGACTCCCCCCTTTCGAGCAGTACTTC
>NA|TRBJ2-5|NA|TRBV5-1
CASSLSGHQTGGTQYF
TGCGCCAGCAGCTTGTCTGGACACCAAACCGGTGGGACCCAGTACTTC
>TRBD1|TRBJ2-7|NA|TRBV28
CASTDRGRGQGGEQYF
TGTGCCAGCACTGACCGGGGGAGGGGACAGGGGGGCGAGCAGTACTTC
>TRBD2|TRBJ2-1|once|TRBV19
CASSSIAGGPERSSYNEQFF
TGTGCCAGTAGTAGCATAGCGGGAGGGCCAGAGCGGAGCTCCTACAATGAGCAGTTCTTC
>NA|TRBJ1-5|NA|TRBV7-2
CASSQNSNQPQHF
TGTGCCAGCAGCCAAAATAGCAATCAGCCCCAGCATTTT
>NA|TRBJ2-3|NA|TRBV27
CASSPTRATDTQYF
TGTGCCAGCAGCCCGACCAGGGCGACAGATACGCAGTATTTT
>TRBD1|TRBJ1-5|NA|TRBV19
CATSRTGPWDQPQHF
TGTGCCACCTCTAGGACAGGACCTTGGGATCAGCCCCAGCATTTT
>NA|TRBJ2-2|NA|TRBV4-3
CASSQDWGTGELFF
TGCGCCAGCAGCCAAGATTGGGGCACCGGGGAGCTGTTTTTT
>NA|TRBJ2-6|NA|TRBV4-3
CASSQDLPAGANVLTF
TGCGCCAGCAGCCAAGATCTGCCAGCTGGGGCCAACGTCCTGACTTTC
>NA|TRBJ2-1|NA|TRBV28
CASRSNNEQFF
TGTGCCAGCCGGTCGAACAATGAGCAGTTCTTC
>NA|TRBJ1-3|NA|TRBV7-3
CASSSQGSGNTIYF
TGTGCCAGCAGCTCCCAAGGTTCTGGAAACACCATATATTTT
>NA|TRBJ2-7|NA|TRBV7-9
CASSLETPYEQYF
TGTGCCAGCAGCTTAGAAACCCCCTACGAGCAGTACTTC
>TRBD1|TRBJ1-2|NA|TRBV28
CASTLGQGRLSYTF
TGTGCCAGCACGTTGGGACAGGGGAGATTAAGCTACACCTTC
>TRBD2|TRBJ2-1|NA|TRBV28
CASSFGIRGLAGVNEQFF
TGTGCCAGCAGTTTTGGAATTCGAGGACTAGCGGGAGTCAATGAGCAGTTCTTC
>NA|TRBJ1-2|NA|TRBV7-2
CASSLSGTTPNYGYTF
TGTGCCAGCAGCTTAAGCGGGACAACCCCGAACTATGGCTACACCTTC
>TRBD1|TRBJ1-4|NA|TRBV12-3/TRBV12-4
CASSLGQGEKLFF
TGTGCCAGCAGTTTAGGACAGGGTGAAAAACTGTTTTTT
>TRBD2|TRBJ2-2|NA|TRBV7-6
CASSNVAGYTGELFF
TGTGCCAGCAGCAACGTAGCGGGATACACCGGGGAGCTGTTTTTT
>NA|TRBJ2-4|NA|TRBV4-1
CASSSLGAIAKNIQYF
TGCGCCAGCAGCTCCTTAGGGGCCATAGCCAAAAACATTCAGTACTTC
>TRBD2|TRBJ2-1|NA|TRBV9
CASSETSGSYNEQFF
TGTGCCAGCAGCGAAACTAGCGGTTCCTACAATGAGCAGTTCTTC
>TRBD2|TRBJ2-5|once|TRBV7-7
CASSLAGLAGGETQYF
TGTGCTAGCAGCTTAGCCGGTCTAGCGGGAGGGGAGACCCAGTACTTC
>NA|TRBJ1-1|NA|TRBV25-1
CASSESADTEAFF
TGTGCCAGCAGTGAATCTGCGGACACTGAAGCTTTCTTT
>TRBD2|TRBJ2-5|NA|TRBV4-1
CASSQVMAGVGETQYF
TGCGCCAGCAGCCAAGTCATGGCGGGAGTTGGCGAGACCCAGTACTTC
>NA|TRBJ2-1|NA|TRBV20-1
CSASPRPEQFF
TGCAGTGCTAGCCCCCGCCCTGAGCAGTTCTTC
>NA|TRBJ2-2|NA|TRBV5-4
CASTQGFGTGELFF
TGTGCCAGCACTCAGGGGTTTGGGACCGGGGAGCTGTTTTTT
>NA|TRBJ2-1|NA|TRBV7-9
CASRQTSLDEQFF
TGTGCCAGCAGGCAAACTAGTTTAGATGAGCAGTTCTTC
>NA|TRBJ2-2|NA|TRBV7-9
CASSLVRRGHTGELFF
TGTGCCAGCAGCTTAGTTCGGCGGGGACACACCGGGGAGCTGTTTTTT
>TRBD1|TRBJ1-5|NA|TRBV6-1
CASSEGGQGADPQHF
TGTGCCAGCAGTGAAGGGGGACAGGGGGCGGATCCCCAGCATTTT
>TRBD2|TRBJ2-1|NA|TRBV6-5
CASSYHGLGSYNEQFF
TGTGCCAGCAGTTACCATGGACTAGGGTCCTACAATGAGCAGTTCTTC
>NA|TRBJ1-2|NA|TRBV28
CASTSYRGPTHGYTF
TGTGCCAGCACCAGTTACCGAGGGCCGACCCATGGCTACACCTTC
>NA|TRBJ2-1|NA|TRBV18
CASSLTLPPYNEQFF
TGTGCCAGCTCCCTCACCCTTCCCCCTTACAATGAGCAGTTCTTC
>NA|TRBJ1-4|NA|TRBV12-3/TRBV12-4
CASGPTNEKLFF
TGTGCCAGCGGTCCTACCAATGAAAAACTGTTTTTT
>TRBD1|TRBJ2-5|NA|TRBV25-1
CASSPGTGGGETQYF
TGTGCCAGCAGTCCCGGGACAGGGGGCGGAGAGACCCAGTACTTC
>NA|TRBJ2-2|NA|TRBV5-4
CASSLYSGSNTGELFF
TGTGCCAGCAGCTTGTATTCCGGGTCGAACACCGGGGAGCTGTTTTTT
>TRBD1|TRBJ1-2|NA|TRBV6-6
CASRKGQDYGYTF
TGTGCCAGCAGGAAGGGACAGGACTATGGCTACACCTTC
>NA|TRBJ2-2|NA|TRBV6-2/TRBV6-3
CASSYSFGELFF
TGTGCCAGCAGTTACTCGTTCGGGGAGCTGTTTTTT
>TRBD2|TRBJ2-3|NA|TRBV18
CASSLGVAGATDTQYF
TGTGCCAGCTCCCTGGGAGTAGCGGGAGCTACAGATACGCAGTATTTT
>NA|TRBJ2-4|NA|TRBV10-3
CAISEGLGNIQYF
TGTGCCATCTCTGAGGGATTGGGAAACATTCAGTACTTC
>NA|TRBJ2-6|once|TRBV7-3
CASSPTRLLISGANVLTF
TGTGCCAGCAGCCCAACGAGACTCCTGATATCTGGGGCCAACGTCCTGACTTTC